Presented here are 3 T cell receptor beta chains from one specimen sequenced in a study of beta chain features in type 1 diabetes. The sequenced template was cDNA made from the entire isolated RNA. Assay: immunoSEQ multiplex PCR; the TCRdb copy retains only in-frame clones and omits some. Of 310,000 or so clones listed, around 8.5% are singletons. Points from the study as a whole: Among all four CD4+ subsets, Type 1 diabetes patients had TCRB CDR3s that were moderately but significantly shorter.

No antigens are known for them. The specimen was central memory CD4+ T cells from blood. These receptors all stem from a man aged 30 to 39 with type 1 diabetes.

For this clone: The sample carries other DNA sequences with the same CDR3. The chain links TRBV5-1 to TRBJ2-5; D is ambiguous. Deletions cut 1 base from V and 4 bases from J, with 5 bases between. Germline CDR1 is SGHRS and CDR2 is YFSETQ. This CDR3 is 12 amino acids long. CDR3 sequence: CASSLNSETQYF. In DNA, the CDR3 is TGCGCCAGCAGCTTGAATTCAGAGACCCAGTACTTC.

The table lists this clone with a few counts. This chain joins TRBV27 and TRBJ2-4, with D perhaps TRBD1 (7 bases). This CDR3 is built from 17 residues. V was trimmed by 5 bases and J by 7 bases, leaving 24 bases between them. CDR1 and CDR2 (germline): MNHEY, SMNVEV (reference sequence). The DNA of the CDR3 is TGTGCCAGCAGTCCCCACCAGGGGGGCGCGGGCCGCAACATTCAGTACTTC. It specifies CASSPHQGGAGRNIQYF.

The gene calls are TRBV7-8 and TRBJ1-2; 9 bases are shared with TRBD1. Germline values: CDR1 SGHVS, CDR2 FQNEAQ. With 3 bases clipped from V and 2 bases from J, the junction kept 4 bases outside the gene matches. The CDR3 contains 15 residues. This CDR3 reads CASSLSGTGNYGYTF. In nucleotides, the CDR3 is TGTGCCAGCAGCTTGTCCGGGACAGGGAACTATGGCTACACCTTC. Variable domain in full (rest from reference TRBV7-8 and TRBJ1-2): GAGVSQSPRYKVAKRGQDVALRCDPISGHVSLFWYQQALGQGPEFLTYFQNEAQLDKSGLPSDRFFAERPEGSVSTLKIQRTQQEDSAVYLCASSLSGTGNYGYTFGSGTRLTVV.